Here is one T cell receptor (beta chain) with its context. The CDR3 runs 16 residues. V was pared by 4 bases and J by 0 bases, with 7 bases of the junction left unmatched. Each donor had about 10 milliliters of peripheral blood drawn. This record belongs to a study of blood T cells in healthy people across ages. Whole-study context: The capture of about one barcoded beta molecule per two T cells was achieved by template switching.

Primers used in a second PCR of about 7 to 11 cycles were a sample-barcoded 5' primer and a J-beta primer mix. TCRdb re-called the 5' RACE reads with MiXCR, one entry per CDR3 protein. The data hold more than 450,000 distinct CDR3 sequences, with about 28% observed a single time. This sample also belongs to another study, concerning T cells of mothers and their children.

The V gene is TRBV12-3 or TRBV12-4, the J gene TRBJ2-5; 8 bases are shared with TRBD2. What was sequenced was blood. The TCR sequence derives from a boy aged 2 to 9 in good health. Here the CDR3 DNA reads TGTGCCAGCAGTTCTCGGACTAGCCCGTACCAAGAGACCCAGTACTTC. Encoded protein: CASSSRTSPYQETQYF.